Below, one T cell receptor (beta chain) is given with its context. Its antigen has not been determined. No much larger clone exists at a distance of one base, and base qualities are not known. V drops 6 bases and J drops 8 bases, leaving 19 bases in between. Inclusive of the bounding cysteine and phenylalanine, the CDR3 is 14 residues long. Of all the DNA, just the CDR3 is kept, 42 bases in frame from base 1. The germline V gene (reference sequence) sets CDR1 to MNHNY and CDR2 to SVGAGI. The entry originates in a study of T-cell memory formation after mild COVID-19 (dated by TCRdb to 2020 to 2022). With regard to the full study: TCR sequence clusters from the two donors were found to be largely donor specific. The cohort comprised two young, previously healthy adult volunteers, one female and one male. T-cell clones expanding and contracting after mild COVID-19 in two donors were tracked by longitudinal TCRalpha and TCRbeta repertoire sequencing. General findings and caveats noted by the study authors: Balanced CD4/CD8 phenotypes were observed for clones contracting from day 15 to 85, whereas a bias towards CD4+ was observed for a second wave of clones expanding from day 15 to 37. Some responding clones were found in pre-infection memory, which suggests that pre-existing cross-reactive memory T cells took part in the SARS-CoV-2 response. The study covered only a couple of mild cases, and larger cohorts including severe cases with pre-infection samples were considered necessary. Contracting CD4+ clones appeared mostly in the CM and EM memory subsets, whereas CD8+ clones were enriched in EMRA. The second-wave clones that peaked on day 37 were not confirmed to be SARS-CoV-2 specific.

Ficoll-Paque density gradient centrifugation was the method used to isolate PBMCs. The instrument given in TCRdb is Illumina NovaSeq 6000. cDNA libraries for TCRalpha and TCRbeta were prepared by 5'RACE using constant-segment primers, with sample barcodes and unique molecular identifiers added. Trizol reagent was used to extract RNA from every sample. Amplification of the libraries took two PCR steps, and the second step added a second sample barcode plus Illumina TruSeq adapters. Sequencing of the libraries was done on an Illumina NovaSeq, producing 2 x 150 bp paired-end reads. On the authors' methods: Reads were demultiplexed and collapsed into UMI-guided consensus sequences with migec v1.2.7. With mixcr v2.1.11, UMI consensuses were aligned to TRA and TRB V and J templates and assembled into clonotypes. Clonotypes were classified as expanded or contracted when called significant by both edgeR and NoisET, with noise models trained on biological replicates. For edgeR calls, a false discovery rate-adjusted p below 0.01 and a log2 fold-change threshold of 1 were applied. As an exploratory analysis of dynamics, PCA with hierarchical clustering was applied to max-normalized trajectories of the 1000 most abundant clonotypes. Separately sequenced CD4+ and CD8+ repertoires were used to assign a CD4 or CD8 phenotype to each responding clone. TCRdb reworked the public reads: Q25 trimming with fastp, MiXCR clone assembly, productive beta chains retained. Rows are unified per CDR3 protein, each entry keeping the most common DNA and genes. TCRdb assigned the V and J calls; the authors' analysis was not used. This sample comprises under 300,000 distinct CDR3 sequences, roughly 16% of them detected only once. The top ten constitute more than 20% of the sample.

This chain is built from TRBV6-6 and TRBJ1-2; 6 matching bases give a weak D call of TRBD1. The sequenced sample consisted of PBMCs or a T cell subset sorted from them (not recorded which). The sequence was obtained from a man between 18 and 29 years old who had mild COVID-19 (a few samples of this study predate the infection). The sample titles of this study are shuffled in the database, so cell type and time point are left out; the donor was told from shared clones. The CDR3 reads CASRPPGHPDGYTF. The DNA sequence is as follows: TGTGCCAGCAGACCTCCGGGACACCCAGACGGCTACACCTTC.